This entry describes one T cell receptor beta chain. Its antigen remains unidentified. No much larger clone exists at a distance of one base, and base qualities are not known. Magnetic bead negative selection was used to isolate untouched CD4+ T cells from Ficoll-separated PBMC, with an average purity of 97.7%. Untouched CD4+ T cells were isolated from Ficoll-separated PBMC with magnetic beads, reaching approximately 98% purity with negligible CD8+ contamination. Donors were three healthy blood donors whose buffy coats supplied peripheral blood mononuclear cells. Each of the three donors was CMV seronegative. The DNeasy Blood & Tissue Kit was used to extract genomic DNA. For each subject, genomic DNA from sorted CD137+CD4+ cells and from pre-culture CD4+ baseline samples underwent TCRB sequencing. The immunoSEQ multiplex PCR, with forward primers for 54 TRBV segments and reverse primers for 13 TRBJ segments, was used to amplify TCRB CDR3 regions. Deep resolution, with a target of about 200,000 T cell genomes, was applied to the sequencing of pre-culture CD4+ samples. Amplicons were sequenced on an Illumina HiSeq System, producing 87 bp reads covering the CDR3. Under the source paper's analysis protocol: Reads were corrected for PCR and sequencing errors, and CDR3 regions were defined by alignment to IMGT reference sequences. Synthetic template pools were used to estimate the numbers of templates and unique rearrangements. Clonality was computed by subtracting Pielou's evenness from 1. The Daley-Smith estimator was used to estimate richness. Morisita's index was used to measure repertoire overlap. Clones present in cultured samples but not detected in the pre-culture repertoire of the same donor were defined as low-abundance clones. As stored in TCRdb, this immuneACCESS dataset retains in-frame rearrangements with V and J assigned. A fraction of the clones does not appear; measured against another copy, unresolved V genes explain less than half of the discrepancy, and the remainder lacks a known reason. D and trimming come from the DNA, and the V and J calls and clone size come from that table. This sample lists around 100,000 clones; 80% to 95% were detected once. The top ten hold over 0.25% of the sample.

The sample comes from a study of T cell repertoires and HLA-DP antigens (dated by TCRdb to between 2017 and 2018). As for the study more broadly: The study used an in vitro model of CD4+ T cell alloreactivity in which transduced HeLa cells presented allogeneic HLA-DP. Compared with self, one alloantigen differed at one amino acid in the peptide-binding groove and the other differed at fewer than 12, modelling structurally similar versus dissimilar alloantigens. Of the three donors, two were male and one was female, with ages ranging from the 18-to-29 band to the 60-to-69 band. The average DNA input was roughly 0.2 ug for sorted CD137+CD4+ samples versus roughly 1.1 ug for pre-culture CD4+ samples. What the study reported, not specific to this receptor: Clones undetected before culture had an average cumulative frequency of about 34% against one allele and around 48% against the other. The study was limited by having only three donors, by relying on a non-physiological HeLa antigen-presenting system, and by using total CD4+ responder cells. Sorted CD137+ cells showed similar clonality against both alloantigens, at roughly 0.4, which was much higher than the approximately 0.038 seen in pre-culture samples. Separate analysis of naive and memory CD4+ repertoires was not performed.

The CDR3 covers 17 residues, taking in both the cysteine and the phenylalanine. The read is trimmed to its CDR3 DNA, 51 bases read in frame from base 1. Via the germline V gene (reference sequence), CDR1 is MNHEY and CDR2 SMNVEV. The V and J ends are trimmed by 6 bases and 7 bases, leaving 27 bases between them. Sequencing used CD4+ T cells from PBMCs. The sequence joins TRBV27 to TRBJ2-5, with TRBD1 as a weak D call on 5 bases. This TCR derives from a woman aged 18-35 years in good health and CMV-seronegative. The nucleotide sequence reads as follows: TGTGCCAGCAGGAAGGGGCCTCAGGACAACAAGCTGGGGACCCAGTACTTC. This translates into CASRKGPQDNKLGTQYF.